This T cell receptor (beta chain) was sequenced during a study of cytomegalovirus exposure and HLA in healthy donors (dated by TCRdb to 2016 to 2017). Notes on the research overall: An earlier analysis of approximately 640 of the donors reported about 250 Gb of sequence data and some 120 million unique TCR beta sequences from roughly 200 million T cells. An early release that covered some 630 HLA-typed donors contained approximately 300 gigabases of sequencing data and about 93 million unique TCR sequences. The genetic ancestry cluster associated with self-reported Caucasian donors included 70% to 85% of the roughly 400 genotyped donors. The study aimed to test whether signatures of past pathogen exposure could be identified by cataloging public T cell receptors. The study profiled the T cell repertoires of 500 to 800 subjects by immunosequencing and related them to cytomegalovirus serostatus. A separate validation cohort of 90 to 150 different subjects was used in addition to the approximately 610-subject first cohort. The study combined high-throughput TCR immunosequencing, statistical association of individual TCRs with disease status, and machine learning to predict cytomegalovirus infection status. A later analysis re-analyzed previously published TCR beta repertoires from 666 donors and added high-resolution HLA genotyping to study TCR occurrence patterns. The later analysis used no new phenotypic data to find candidate immune exposures, relying instead on TCR beta sequences and their occurrence across donors. In an earlier analysis of over 550 of the donors, high-throughput TCR beta sequencing was used to judge whether each TCR beta V gene segment behaved as functional or pseudogenic. Donor age, sex, ethnicity and CMV serostatus were collected together with the repertoire data. A later genetic analysis took genome-wide SNP genotypes for about 65% of the roughly 670 donors and used that subset as a discovery cohort. All discovery cohort repertoires had been generated on a single sequencing platform. HLA typing covered class I and class II loci at four-digit resolution. The number of typed donors differed by locus: roughly 629-630 for A, B, C, DRB1 and DQB1; 500 to 550 for DQA1; approximately 610 for DPA1; and some 450 for DPB1. Several DR-DQ haplotypes were handled as single units for association and clustering, since linkage in the cohort was strong. Among around 400 genotyped donors of the cohort, an average of approximately 200,000 unique TCR beta nucleotide sequences was sequenced per donor, of which about 18% were non-productive.

The cohort was made up of around 720 healthy bone marrow donors. At the time of sampling, all cohort members were nominally healthy, though unrecorded immune exposures were likely present. The donor tested CMV seropositive and was one of the 289 seropositive cohort members. Each donor provided a peripheral blood sample, and peripheral blood mononuclear cells were used for TCR beta sequencing. The Qiagen DNeasy Blood Extraction Kit was used to extract genomic DNA from the blood cell samples. Study-level results and caveats: The earlier analysis of approximately 590 of the donors excluded some 15 rarely observed V segments, including chromosome 9 orphons, because counts were too low. Specific HLA alleles were associated with roughly 16,000 TCR beta sequences at a false discovery rate of 0.05 in a later analysis. Across donors, most TCR sequences were observed very rarely, whereas some public TCRs were present in many individuals. According to the authors, the approach could potentially be generalized to other disease states and immunological phenotypes. Correlated functional status among segregating V segments might be attributable to linkage disequilibrium, but an unknown experimental factor could not be ruled out. This cohort had only TCR beta chains sequenced, and the lack of alpha or paired-chain data limited which features could be detected. A further reported finding was that TCR beta sequences accurately predicted the HLA-A and HLA-B alleles for most subjects in the first cohort. Assigning TCR associations to individual alleles was difficult when HLA alleles, especially DR and DQ, strongly co-occurred. In a later analysis, HLA-associated TCR beta chains were found to be more clonally expanded and to have lower generation probabilities than equally common non-associated chains. HLA typing was unavailable for some donors at each locus, so association tests used only the typed subset. Cytomegalovirus status was reported to be diagnosed by the classifier with high specificity and sensitivity in both the original and validation cohorts. In a later analysis, TCR association rates were found to vary across HLA loci, with the most associated TCRs seen for DRB1 alleles and the fewest for HLA-C alleles. Broadly in line with IMGT annotations, most TCR beta V segments showed up in productive rearrangements about 87% or about 30% of the time in an earlier analysis of several hundred of the donors. The presence/absence analyses assumed that sequencing depth was roughly uniform across donors, and that assumption may not be true. Three of the identified cytomegalovirus-associated TCR beta chains were confirmed in vitro to be specific for cytomegalovirus antigens. According to a later analysis, parvovirus B19, influenza, CMV and Epstein-Barr virus appeared linked to several top co-occurrence clusters. Because the 87-base-pair reads could not distinguish some IMGT-functional V segments, including TRBV6-2 and TRBV6-3, those segments were excluded. The study listed approximately 160 TCR beta chains as associated with cytomegalovirus. In a later genetic analysis, fewer N-insertions in productive TCRs were reported among donors in an Asian-associated ancestry cluster than the roughly 700-donor mean. The only immune exposure information available for the cohort was CMV serostatus. A later genetic analysis associated a missense DCLRE1C variant with V-gene and J-gene trimming of TCR beta chains, and an independent cohort replicated the association. Most CMV-associated TCR beta chains appeared to be HLA-restricted in a later analysis, and the HLA associations seemed to be driven largely by CMV exposure. A cluster of highly shared sequence variants was judged likely to be a technical artifact of the sequencing pipeline.

The CDR3 contains 14 residues, cysteine and phenylalanine counted. This entry keeps only the CDR3 DNA: 42 bases, framed from base 1. Comments on this clone: Its antigen specificity is not known. Base qualities are not provided; no much larger clone lies one nucleotide away.

Receptor libraries were prepared by the immunoSEQ multiplex PCR assay. The multiplex PCR relied on a mix of 60 forward primers for TCR Vbeta segments and 13 reverse primers for TCR Jbeta segments. The CDR3 region of rearranged TCR beta genes was amplified from genomic DNA by a multiplex PCR assay. Amplified TCR beta libraries were sequenced as 87-base-pair reads on the Illumina HiSeq System. Per the source publication's procedure: A later analysis counted tens of millions of unique TCR beta chains across the 550 to 750 repertoires, and roughly 10 million of these chains were shared by at least two donors. Raw reads were error-corrected and collapsed into unique sequences with a nearest-neighbor algorithm that merged closely related sequences to remove PCR and sequencing errors. V, D and J gene segments were assigned by aligning CDR3 sequences to IMGT reference sequences. For a sequence to be retained, at least a six-nucleotide match to both a V gene segment and a J gene segment was required. A rearrangement was called productive if the CDR3 had no stop codons and remained in frame with V and J, and every other rearrangement was called non-productive. CDR3 was defined according to IMGT convention as the region running from the second conserved V-encoded cysteine to the conserved J-encoded phenylalanine. The earlier analysis of about 590 of the donors excluded sequences that lacked an unambiguous match to a single V gene segment. In an earlier analysis of approximately 610 of the donors, V segments were called functional above 56.7% productive rearrangements and were called segregating when the between-donor standard deviation exceeded 5%. A statistical classification framework was built to diagnose cytomegalovirus status from the catalog of TCR beta chain sequences. A later analysis assigned V and J genes by comparing TCR nucleotide sequences with IMGT/GENE-DB human TR gene sequences. The TCRdist pipeline was used in a later analysis to assign CDR3 sequences and most-parsimonious VDJ recombination scenarios. A later analysis defined each TCR beta chain by its CDR3 amino acid sequence plus V-gene family, and excluded reads lacking a unique V-gene family. As a way to deal with suspected cross-contamination and a sequencing artifact, a later analysis dropped more than 500 nucleotide sequences that were highly shared and had low generation probability. In a later analysis, a clonal expansion index for each public chain was calculated from normalized within-repertoire ranks of inferred template counts. In a later analysis, generation probabilities were computed using a VDJ recombination model fitted to out-of-frame rearrangements, and the results were checked against IGoR. In a later analysis, TCR-TCR, TCR-HLA and TCR-CMV co-occurrence was scored with hypergeometric tests, and a repertoire-size bias correction was applied to TCR pairs. To estimate false discovery rates, a later analysis permuted the HLA or CMV assignments 20 times. In a later analysis, co-occurring TCRs were grouped with DBSCAN, and TCRdist sequence similarity was added when clustering was performed within HLA-allele-positive subsets. Repertoires with fewer than 30,000 or more than 120,000 public chains were left out of co-occurrence clustering, as were roughly five repertoires with anomalous nucleotide sharing. TCRdb provides this immuneACCESS table in a form limited to in-frame rearrangements. Some clones are lacking; in checked studies, under half of them reflect an unresolved V gene, and why the rest are absent is not known. That table gives V, J and clone size, and the DNA gave D and trimming. Within this sample are about 160,000 clones, with roughly 80% of them counted one time only. The ten largest account for around 2% of the sample.

The sequenced sample consisted of PBMCs. This receptor was taken from a man aged 50 to 60 in good health and CMV-seropositive. The chain is made from TRBV21-1 and TRBJ1-2; TRBD1, the table's D call, was not compared with the DNA. TRBV21-1 is a listed pseudogene. The CDR3 reads CASSKTGPNYGYTF. The DNA sequence follows: TGTGCCAGCAGCAAAACAGGGCCCAACTATGGCTACACCTTC.